This passage covers 16 T cell receptor beta chains from one sample sequenced in a study of blood T cells in healthy people across ages. PCR was performed a second time for roughly 7 to 11 cycles using a sample-barcoded 5' primer and a J-beta primer mix. Each CDR3 protein gets one entry after TCRdb re-called the 5' RACE reads with MiXCR. The sample contains roughly 500,000 distinct CDR3 sequences, 24% of which appear only once. These data were also filed under a second study, of T cells of mothers and their children.

Sequenced: blood. Every receptor here comes from a boy younger than 18 in good health.

The chain links TRBV6-5 to TRBJ1-1; D possibly corresponds to TRBD1 (6 bases). The CDR3 loop spans 15 amino acids. Trimming took 0 bases from V and 3 from J, leaving 11 bases between them. From germline, CDR1 is MNHEY and CDR2 SVGAGI. CDR3 coding DNA: TGTGCCAGCAGTTACTCGGGGGCGAGGTACACTGAAGCTTTCTTT. Translated: CASSYSGARYTEAFF.

This clonotype has a handful of counts. The chain couples TRBV12-5 to TRBJ2-1; 15 nucleotides line up with TRBD2. Germline CDR1 LGHNT, CDR2 FRNRAP. This CDR3 is 15 amino acids long. With V trimmed by 4 bases and J by 10 bases, 5 bases remained unmatched. CDR3 sequence: CASGSWTSGREEQFF. As DNA, the CDR3 is TGTGCTAGTGGTTCATGGACTAGCGGGAGGGAGGAGCAGTTCTTC.

The chain joins TRBV5-5 to TRBJ2-7; 7 positions agree with TRBD2. Germline V lookup: CDR1 SGHKS, CDR2 YYEKEE (reference sequence). Trimming at V came to 0 bases and at J to 3 bases, leaving 6 bases not matched to a gene. The CDR3 extends over 15 amino acids. The CDR3 DNA sequence: TGTGCCAGCAGCTTGGCAATCGGGGGGAGCTACGAGCAGTACTTC. This gives the protein CASSLAIGGSYEQYF.

This clonotype came up a few times. The chain recombines TRBV2 with TRBJ1-4; D not resolved. Trimming cost V 2 bases and J 8 bases, with 21 bases left between them. Germline CDR1 is SNHLY and CDR2 is FYNNEI. The length of the CDR3 is 17 residues. The CDR3 spells CASSESPFRNLGEKLFF. For the CDR3, the DNA is TGTGCCAGCAGTGAATCCCCTTTTAGGAATCTTGGCGAAAAACTGTTTTTT.

This CDR3 is CASSLVPGSSYNSPLHF. CDR3 in DNA: TGTGCCAGCAGTTTAGTGCCAGGGAGCTCCTATAATTCACCCCTCCACTTT. The chain links TRBV27 to TRBJ1-6; weak D call: TRBD1 (5 bases). The V gene's germline CDR1 is MNHEY and CDR2 SMNVEV (reference sequence). V lost 2 bases and J 0 bases, leaving 11 bases between the germline ends. This CDR3 spans 17 amino acids.

This rearrangement joins TRBV20-1 to TRBJ2-7, with D possibly called TRBD1 or TRBD2 (5 bases each). Germline V gives CDR1 DFQATT, CDR2 SNEGSKA (reference sequence). The CDR3 is made up of 14 amino acids. The V gene lost 3 bases and the J gene lost 3 bases, with 15 bases spanning the gap. DNA of the CDR3: TGCAGTGCTAGGCCAGGGAGAGGGATCTACGAGCAGTACTTC. As protein: CSARPGRGIYEQYF.

Remarks on this clonotype: This is likely a read error, given that the CDR3 carries no conserved phenylalanine or tryptophan at its end. The DNA is omitted, as the CDR3 cannot be located on it reliably, and the CDR3 follows TCRdb's listing. The V call is TRBV12-3 or TRBV12-4, the J call TRBJ2-5; TRBD1 was called by the table and not checked on the DNA. The CDR3 length equals 14 residues, ends included. This CDR3 reads CASRPGVSQETQSL.

The sample holds one count of this clonotype. CDR3 region: CASSPAILQRLMEGTEAFF. CDR3 bases: TGCGCCAGCAGCCCCGCAATTCTACAGCGGTTGATGGAGGGCACTGAAGCTTTCTTT. The genes are TRBV4-1 and TRBJ1-1; unclear D gene. Germline values: CDR1 MGHRA, CDR2 YSYEKL. Trimming took off 4 bases at V and 4 bases at J, with 28 bases between the two ends. The CDR3 sequence is 19 residues long.

The rearrangement joins TRBV28 to TRBJ2-5; 7 bases align to TRBD2. TRBJ2-7 matches the DNA end more closely, so the J call is doubtful. CDR3 length: 14 residues. Germline-derived CDR1 and CDR2 are MDHEN and SYDVKM. The chain's CDR3 is CASEVGGSSYEQYF. The CDR3 coding sequence is TGTGCCAGTGAAGTCGGGGGGAGCTCCTACGAGCAGTACTTC.

This clonotype came up a few times. This sequence joins TRBV6-4 and TRBJ2-5; weak D call: TRBD1 (5 bases). The better agreement between TRBJ2-7 and the DNA end casts doubt on the J call. CDR1 MRHNA and CDR2 SNTAGT come from the germline V gene. This CDR3 has 18 amino acids. CDR3 DNA sequence: TGTGCCAGCAGTGACTCGCGGATGCTGGACATTCGACCCTACGAGCAGTACTTC. Protein: CASSDSRMLDIRPYEQYF.

This clonotype was found a few times. The V gene is TRBV7-2, the J gene TRBJ1-1; D is unresolved. The CDR3 contains 14 residues. Germline-derived CDR1 and CDR2 are SGHTA and FQGNSA. V was trimmed by 4 bases and J by 1 base, leaving 10 bases between them. The CDR3 nucleotides are TGTGCCAGCAGCTCGGGCAAGAGGAACACTGAAGCTTTCTTT. Translating it yields CASSSGKRNTEAFF.

This clonotype was detected many times. The V gene is TRBV11-2, the J gene TRBJ2-7; D perhaps matches TRBD1 (6 bases). Trimming cost V 6 bases and J 4 bases, with 13 bases left between them. Germline V gene sequence: CDR1 SGHAT, CDR2 FQNNGV. The CDR3 contains 13 residues. CDR3 sequence (DNA): TGTGCCAGCAGTTTACAGGGTGTGTACGAGCAGTACTTC. This codes for CASSLQGVYEQYF.

V gene TRBV24-1 combines with J gene TRBJ2-7; possibly TRBD1 or TRBD2 for D (5 bases each). The CDR3 contains 17 residues. Germline-derived CDR1 and CDR2 are KGHDR and SFDVKD. Between the trimmed V and J ends, which lost 4 bases and 3 bases, there was a span of 21 bases. The CDR3 sequence: CATSESQTGTNGYEQYF. The CDR3 DNA reads TGTGCCACCAGTGAAAGCCAAACCGGGACCAATGGCTACGAGCAGTACTTC.

The rearrangement uses TRBV20-1 and TRBJ2-7; D may be TRBD1 or TRBD2 (5 bases each). This CDR3 region has 14 residues. Per the germline V gene, CDR1 is DFQATT and CDR2 is SNEGSKA (reference sequence). Deletions cut 3 bases from V and 0 bases from J, with 12 bases between. The CDR3: CSARGPLSSYEQYF. CDR3 coding DNA: TGCAGTGCTAGGGGACCTCTAAGCTCCTACGAGCAGTACTTC.

V and J are TRBV19 and TRBJ1-1, with unresolved D. Looked up from germline, CDR1 is LNHDA and CDR2 is SQIVND (reference sequence). The CDR3 is made up of 13 amino acids. The V gene lost 10 bases and the J gene lost 1 base, with 13 bases spanning the gap. The CDR3: CATRGRQNTEAFF. CDR3 nucleotides: TGTGCCACTAGAGGACGGCAGAACACTGAAGCTTTCTTT.

The chain joins TRBV4-1 to TRBJ2-5; 8 positions match TRBD1. This CDR3 contains 15 residues. Trimming at V came to 3 bases and at J to 1 base, leaving 4 bases not matched to a gene. Germline assignment: CDR1 MGHRA and CDR2 YSYEKL. CDR3 amino acids: CASSQWTGSQETQYF. The CDR3 bases are TGCGCCAGCAGCCAGTGGACAGGGAGCCAAGAGACCCAGTACTTC.